This entry is about one T cell receptor (beta chain). This receptor's antigen is unknown. Nothing much larger sits one base from this clone, and base qualities are not available. The cohort comprised 550 to 700 healthy bone marrow donors. Cohort members were all nominally healthy when sampled, although unrecorded immune exposures were likely present. The donor tested CMV seronegative, placing the donor among the 350 or so seronegative members of the cohort. Every donor gave a peripheral blood sample, and the peripheral blood mononuclear cells from that sample were used for TCR beta sequencing. Genomic DNA extraction from the blood cell samples was performed with the Qiagen DNeasy Blood Extraction Kit. The data belong to a study of cytomegalovirus exposure and HLA in healthy donors (dated by TCRdb to about 2017). Background for the entire study: An earlier analysis of some 550 of the donors reported approximately 290 Gb of sequence data and some 120 million unique TCR beta sequences from about 200 million T cells. Approximately 300 gigabases of sequencing data and around 80 million unique TCR sequences made up an early release that covered under 750 HLA-typed donors. Among the roughly 430 genotyped donors, under 90% belonged to the genetic ancestry cluster associated with self-reported Caucasian donors. The study aimed to test whether cataloging public T cell receptors could reveal signatures of past pathogen exposure. Using immunosequencing, the study profiled T cell repertoires from roughly 650 subjects and related those repertoires to cytomegalovirus serostatus. In addition to the first cohort of around 670 subjects, a separate validation cohort of about 120 different subjects was used. High-throughput TCR immunosequencing, statistical association of individual TCRs with disease status, and machine learning were combined to predict cytomegalovirus infection status. In a later analysis, previously published TCR beta repertoires from 550 to 700 donors were re-analyzed and high-resolution HLA genotyping was added so that TCR occurrence patterns could be studied. In the later analysis, no new phenotypic data were used to find candidate immune exposures; instead, reliance was placed on TCR beta sequences and their occurrence across donors. An earlier analysis of around 540 of the donors applied high-throughput TCR beta sequencing to assess whether each TCR beta V gene segment acted as functional or pseudogenic. Donor age, sex, ethnicity and CMV serostatus were compiled alongside the repertoire data. Genome-wide SNP genotypes for about 65% of the roughly 670 donors were used in a later genetic analysis, which treated that subset as a discovery cohort. Every discovery cohort repertoire had been produced on one sequencing platform. Class I and class II HLA loci were covered by the typing at four-digit resolution. Typing coverage varied by locus: roughly 620-640 donors for A, B, C, DRB1 and DQB1; roughly 500 for DQA1; more than 600 for DPA1; 400 to 480 for DPB1. About five DR-DQ haplotypes were treated as single units for association and clustering because of strong linkage in the cohort. On average, around 200,000 unique TCR beta nucleotide sequences were sequenced per donor among roughly 430 genotyped donors of the cohort, with about 19% of those sequences being non-productive. Findings and caveats that apply to the study as a whole: Linkage disequilibrium might explain the correlated functional status among segregating V segments, but an unknown experimental factor could not be ruled out. Over 15 rarely observed V segments, including chromosome 9 orphons, were excluded from the earlier analysis of some 590 of the donors because counts were too low. The authors suggested that the approach could potentially be extended to other disease states and immunological phenotypes. CMV serostatus was the only immune exposure information available for the cohort. Because some donors lacked HLA typing at each locus, the association tests relied only on the typed subset. In a later genetic analysis, a missense DCLRE1C variant was associated with V-gene and J-gene trimming of TCR beta chains, and the association was replicated in an independent cohort. When HLA alleles, especially DR and DQ, strongly co-occurred, TCR associations were difficult to assign to individual alleles. In a later analysis, several top co-occurrence clusters were reported to appear linked to parvovirus B19, influenza, CMV and Epstein-Barr virus. In a later analysis, most CMV-associated TCR beta chains were found to appear HLA-restricted, with HLA associations seemingly driven largely by CMV exposure. A further reported finding was that TCR beta sequences accurately predicted the HLA-A and HLA-B alleles for most subjects in the first cohort. In a later analysis, TCR association rates were found to vary across HLA loci, with the most associated TCRs seen for DRB1 alleles and the fewest for HLA-C alleles. A later genetic analysis reported fewer N-insertions in productive TCRs among donors in an Asian-associated ancestry cluster than the approximately 700-donor mean. The study gave a list of 150 to 200 TCR beta chains associated with cytomegalovirus. The 87-base-pair reads could not distinguish some IMGT-functional V segments, including TRBV6-2 and TRBV6-3, so those segments were excluded. In this cohort, only TCR beta chains were sequenced, and detectable features were limited by the absence of alpha or paired-chain data. In vitro tests confirmed that a few of the cytomegalovirus-associated TCR beta chains recognize cytomegalovirus antigens. An earlier analysis of 450 to 750 of the donors showed that most TCR beta V segments appeared in productive rearrangements either about 87% or about 30% of the time, which broadly matched IMGT annotations. In a later analysis, HLA-associated TCR beta chains showed more clonal expansion and lower generation probabilities than non-associated chains that were equally common. Across donors, most TCR sequences were observed very rarely, whereas some public TCRs were present in many individuals. Presence/absence analyses assumed roughly uniform sequencing depth across donors, an assumption that may not hold. At a false discovery rate of 0.05, a later analysis linked 16,000 or so TCR beta sequences to specific HLA alleles. The classifier was reported to diagnose cytomegalovirus status with high specificity and sensitivity in both the original and validation cohorts. The sequencing pipeline was judged likely to have produced a cluster of highly shared sequence variants as a technical artifact.

Libraries were prepared through the immunoSEQ multiplex PCR assay. For the multiplex PCR, a mixture combining 60 forward primers for TCR Vbeta segments and 13 reverse primers for TCR Jbeta segments was used. The CDR3 region of rearranged TCR beta genes was amplified from genomic DNA by a multiplex PCR assay. The Illumina HiSeq System was used to sequence the amplified TCR beta libraries as 87-base-pair reads. Per the source publication's procedure: In a later analysis, 80 million or so unique TCR beta chains were counted across the 650 to 750 repertoires, and roughly 11 million of these chains were shared by at least two donors. A nearest-neighbor algorithm error-corrected the raw reads and collapsed the reads into unique sequences, merging closely related sequences to remove PCR and sequencing errors. V, D and J gene segments were assigned by aligning CDR3 sequences to IMGT reference sequences. For a sequence to be retained, at least a six-nucleotide match to both a V gene segment and a J gene segment was required. Rearrangements were called productive when the CDR3 lacked stop codons and stayed in frame with V and J; all others were non-productive. Following IMGT convention, CDR3 was defined as the stretch from the second conserved V-encoded cysteine to the conserved J-encoded phenylalanine. In an earlier analysis of more than 550 of the donors, sequences lacking an unambiguous match to a single V gene segment were excluded. An earlier analysis of 550 to 650 of the donors classified V segments as functional when productive rearrangements were above 56.7% and as segregating when the standard deviation between donors was above 5%. To diagnose cytomegalovirus status from the catalog of TCR beta chain sequences, a statistical classification framework was built. V and J gene assignment, in a later analysis, came from comparing TCR nucleotide sequences with IMGT/GENE-DB human TR gene sequences. In a later analysis, CDR3 sequences and most-parsimonious VDJ recombination scenarios were assigned using the TCRdist pipeline. In a later analysis, each TCR beta chain was defined by its CDR3 amino acid sequence together with its V-gene family, and reads lacking a unique V-gene family were excluded. As a way to deal with suspected cross-contamination and a sequencing artifact, a later analysis dropped more than 500 nucleotide sequences that were highly shared and had low generation probability. In a later analysis, a clonal expansion index was calculated for each public chain from normalized within-repertoire ranks of inferred template counts. In a later analysis, generation probabilities were computed using a VDJ recombination model fitted to out-of-frame rearrangements, and the results were checked against IGoR. In a later analysis, hypergeometric tests were used to score TCR-TCR, TCR-HLA and TCR-CMV co-occurrence, with a repertoire-size bias correction applied to TCR pairs. A later analysis estimated false discovery rates by permuting HLA or CMV assignments 20 times. In a later analysis, co-occurring TCRs were grouped with DBSCAN, and TCRdist sequence similarity was added when clustering was performed within HLA-allele-positive subsets. For co-occurrence clustering, repertoires with fewer than 30,000 or more than 120,000 public chains were excluded, along with roughly 5 repertoires with anomalous nucleotide sharing. TCRdb obtained this table from immuneACCESS and retained in-frame rearrangements with V and J assigned. These tables miss some clones; where compared with another copy, unresolved V genes account for less than half of the shortfall, and the remainder is unexplained. V, J and clone size were drawn from that table, and D and trimming were deduced from the DNA. The sample table contains 200,000 to 250,000 clones; only one count was recorded for 75% to 90% of them. The ten largest clonotypes hold over 0.95% of the sample.

The CDR3 runs 17 residues from the cysteine to the phenylalanine. The only DNA kept is the CDR3, 51 bases in frame from the first base. Here V drops 3 bases and J drops 2 bases, and the junction holds 4 bases not matched to any gene. CDR1 and CDR2 are drawn from the germline V gene: SGHRS, YFSETQ. The source is a woman between 18 and 29 years old in good health and CMV-seronegative. Sequenced material: PBMCs. The receptor chain draws on TRBV5-1 and TRBJ2-2; 13 of the junction bases match TRBD2. The CDR3 reads CASSSWTSGGNTGELFF. The sequence in DNA is TGCGCCAGCAGCTCGTGGACTAGCGGGGGCAACACCGGGGAGCTGTTTTTT.